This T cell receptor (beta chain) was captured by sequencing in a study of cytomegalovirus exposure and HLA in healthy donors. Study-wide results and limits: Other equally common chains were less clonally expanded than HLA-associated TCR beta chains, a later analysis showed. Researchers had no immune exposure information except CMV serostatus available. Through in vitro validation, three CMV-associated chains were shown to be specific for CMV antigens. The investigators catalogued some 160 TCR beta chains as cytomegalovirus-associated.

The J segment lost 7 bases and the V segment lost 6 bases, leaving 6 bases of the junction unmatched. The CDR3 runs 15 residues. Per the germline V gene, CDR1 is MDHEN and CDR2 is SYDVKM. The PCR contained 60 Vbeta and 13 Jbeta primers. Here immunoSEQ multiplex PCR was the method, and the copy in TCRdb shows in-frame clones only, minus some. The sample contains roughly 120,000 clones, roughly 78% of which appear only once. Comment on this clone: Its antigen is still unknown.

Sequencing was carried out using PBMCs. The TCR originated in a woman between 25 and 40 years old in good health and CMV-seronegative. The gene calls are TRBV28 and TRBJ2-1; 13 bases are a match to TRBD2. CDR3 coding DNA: TGTGCCAGCAGAAATAGACTAGCGGGAGGAAATGAGCAGTTCTTC. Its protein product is CASRNRLAGGNEQFF.